This T cell receptor beta chain comes out of a study of blood T cell repertoires in COVID-19. Whole-study context: From T cells, B-cell-depleted T cells, or PBMCs came the material, which was cDNA or gDNA.

The trim removed 3 bases at V and 5 bases at J, leaving 6 bases unmatched. CDR1 SNHLY and CDR2 FYNNEI come from the germline V gene. This CDR3 is built from 15 residues. Authors' data handling: Researchers report that nucleated cell counts were estimated from reference gene primer amplification. Here immunoSEQ multiplex PCR was the method, and the copy in TCRdb shows in-frame clones only, minus some. The DNA was the basis for D and trimming; V, J and clone size are from that table. The sample comprises about 160,000 clones, approximately 91% of which are singletons, and around 2.1% rests with the top ten.

The TCR sequence derives from a man younger than 35 with acute or convalescent COVID-19. The material sequenced was peripheral blood. The J gene is TRBJ1-5, the V gene TRBV2; 8 bases match TRBD1. The CDR3 DNA is TGTGCCAGCAGTGACCCCAACAGGGGGGATCAGCCCCAGCATTTT. Translating it yields CASSDPNRGDQPQHF.